Listed here is a single T cell receptor (beta chain). The primer mix had 60 Vbeta and 13 Jbeta primers. Assay: immunoSEQ multiplex PCR; the TCRdb copy retains only in-frame clones and omits some. In the table there are 150,000 to 200,000 clones, 70% to 80% of which are singletons. This specimen comes from a study of cytomegalovirus exposure and HLA in healthy donors. After removal of 3 bases from V and 7 bases from J, the junction contained 7 bases not matched to a gene. Germline V gene data show CDR1 as MNHNS and CDR2 as SASEGT. There are 14 residues in the CDR3. The TCR comes from a woman in her forties or fifties in good health and CMV-seronegative. The chain employs TRBV6-1 and TRBJ2-7, with 9 nucleotides matching TRBD1. Source material: PBMCs. This CDR3 reads CASSDRTGVGEQYF. The CDR3 nucleotides are TGTGCCAGCAGTGATAGGACAGGGGTTGGGGAGCAGTACTTC.